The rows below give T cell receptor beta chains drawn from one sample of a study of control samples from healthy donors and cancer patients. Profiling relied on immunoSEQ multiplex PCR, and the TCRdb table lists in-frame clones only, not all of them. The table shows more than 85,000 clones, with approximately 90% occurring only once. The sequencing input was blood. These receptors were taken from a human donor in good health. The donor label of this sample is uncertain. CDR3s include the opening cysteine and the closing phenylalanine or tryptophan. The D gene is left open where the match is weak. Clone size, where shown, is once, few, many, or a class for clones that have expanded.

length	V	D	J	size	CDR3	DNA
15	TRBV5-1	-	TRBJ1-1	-	CASSLALGMNTEAFF	TGCGCCAGCAGCTTGGCCTTAGGAATGAACACTGAAGCTTTCTTT
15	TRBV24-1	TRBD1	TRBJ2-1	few	CATRETGAGSNEQFF	TGTGCCACCAGGGAGACAGGGGCTGGATCCAATGAGCAGTTCTTC
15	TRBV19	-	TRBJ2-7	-	CASSIEEAGAYEQYF	TGTGCCAGTAGTATCGAGGAGGCCGGAGCCTACGAGCAGTACTTC
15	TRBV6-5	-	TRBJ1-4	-	CASSYEFATNEKLFF	TGTGCCAGCAGTTATGAGTTTGCAACTAATGAAAAACTGTTTTTT
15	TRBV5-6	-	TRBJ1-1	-	CASSFDGGLNTEAFF	TGTGCCAGCAGCTTCGACGGGGGCTTGAACACTGAAGCTTTCTTT
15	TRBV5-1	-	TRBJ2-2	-	CASSFAGQGTGELFF	TGCGCCAGCAGCTTTGCAGGGCAGGGGACCGGGGAGCTGTTTTTT
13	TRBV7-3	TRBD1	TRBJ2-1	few	CASSPTGGSEQFF	TGTGCCAGCAGCCCGACAGGGGGCAGTGAGCAGTTCTTC
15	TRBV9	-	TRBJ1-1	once	CASSVGGGLRTEAFF	TGTGCCAGCAGCGTAGGGGGAGGGTTGAGAACTGAAGCTTTCTTT
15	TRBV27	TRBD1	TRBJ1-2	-	CASSPNRGGAYGYTF	TGTGCCAGCAGTCCTAACAGGGGAGGGGCCTATGGCTACACCTTC
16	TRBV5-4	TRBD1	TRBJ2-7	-	CASTLGGQGPSYEQYF	TGTGCCAGCACCTTGGGGGGACAGGGGCCATCCTACGAGCAGTACTTC
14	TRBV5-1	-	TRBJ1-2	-	CASRPGTPGGGYTF	TGCGCCAGCAGACCCGGGACCCCGGGGGGTGGCTACACCTTC
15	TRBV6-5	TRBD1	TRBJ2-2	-	CASTPTGLMAGELFF	TGTGCCAGCACCCCGACAGGGTTAATGGCCGGGGAGCTGTTTTTT
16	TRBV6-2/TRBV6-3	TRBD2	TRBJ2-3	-	CASSSSLAGGPDTQYF	TGTGCCAGCAGTTCCTCACTAGCGGGGGGGCCAGATACGCAGTATTTT
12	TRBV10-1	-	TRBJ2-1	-	CASSDPYNEQFF	TGCGCCAGCAGCGACCCCTACAATGAGCAGTTCTTC
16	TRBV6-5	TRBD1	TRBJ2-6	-	CASSYLQGTGANVLTF	TGTGCCAGCAGTTACCTACAGGGGACTGGGGCCAACGTCCTGACTTTC
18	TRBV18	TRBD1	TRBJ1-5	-	CASSPLSVGQGSNQPQHF	TGTGCCAGCTCACCACTTTCCGTGGGACAGGGTAGCAATCAGCCCCAGCATTTT
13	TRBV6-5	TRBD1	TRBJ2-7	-	CASSRYRGDEQYF	TGTGCCAGCAGCAGATACAGGGGTGACGAGCAGTACTTC
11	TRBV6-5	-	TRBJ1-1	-	CASLSNKRAFF	TGTGCCAGCCTGTCCAATAAGCGAGCTTTCTTT
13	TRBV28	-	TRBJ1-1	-	CASSWQGGTEAFF	TGTGCCAGCAGTTGGCAGGGTGGCACTGAAGCTTTCTTT
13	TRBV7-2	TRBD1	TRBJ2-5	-	CASSSRTGETQYF	TGTGCCAGCAGCTCCCGGACAGGGGAGACCCAGTACTTC
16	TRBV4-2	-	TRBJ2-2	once	CASSQHPQGNTGELFF	TGTGCCAGCAGCCAACACCCACAGGGGAACACCGGGGAGCTGTTTTTT
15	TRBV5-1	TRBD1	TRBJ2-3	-	CASSQLTGGTDTQYF	TGCGCCAGCAGCCAATTAACAGGGGGCACAGATACGCAGTATTTT
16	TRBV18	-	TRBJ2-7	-	CASSPEQGTIEPEQYF	TGTGCCAGCTCACCGGAGCAGGGAACCATTGAGCCCGAGCAGTACTTC
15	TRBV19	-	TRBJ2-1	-	CASRELLGSGSEQFF	TGTGCCAGCAGGGAACTGCTGGGGTCTGGGAGTGAGCAGTTCTTC
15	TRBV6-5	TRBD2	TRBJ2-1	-	CASGGGISTRNEQFF	TGTGCCAGCGGGGGGGGGATCTCGACTAGGAATGAGCAGTTCTTC
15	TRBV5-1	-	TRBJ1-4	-	CASSDRPETNEKLFF	TGCGCCAGCTCTGACAGACCGGAAACTAATGAAAAACTGTTTTTT
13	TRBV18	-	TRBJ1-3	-	CASSRQSGNTIYF	TGTGCCAGCTCACGTCAATCTGGAAACACCATATATTTT
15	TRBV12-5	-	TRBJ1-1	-	CASGLITRGNTEAFF	TGTGCTAGTGGTTTGATCACACGGGGGAACACTGAAGCTTTCTTT
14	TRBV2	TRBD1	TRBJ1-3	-	CASSGQGVGNTIYF	TGTGCCAGCAGCGGACAGGGGGTTGGAAACACCATATATTTT
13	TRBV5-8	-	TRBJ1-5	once	CASSINSNQPQHF	TGTGCCAGCAGCATAAATAGCAATCAGCCCCAGCATTTT
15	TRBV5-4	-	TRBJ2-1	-	CASSWRDAPPGEQFF	TGTGCCAGCAGCTGGAGGGACGCACCCCCGGGGGAGCAGTTCTTC
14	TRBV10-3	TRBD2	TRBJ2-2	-	CATQSGGGTGELFF	TGTGCCACCCAGTCGGGGGGAGGCACCGGGGAGCTGTTTTTT
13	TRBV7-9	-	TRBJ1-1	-	CASSVQGLAEAFF	TGTGCCAGCAGCGTTCAGGGGTTGGCTGAAGCTTTCTTT